The 8 T cell receptor beta chains below come from one sample, sequenced in a study of shared clonotypes between healthy human individuals. Assay: immunoSEQ multiplex PCR; the TCRdb copy retains only in-frame clones and omits some. The data contain some 500,000 clones, roughly 78% of them singletons. The sample taken for sequencing was PBMCs. The receptors derive from a woman aged 40 to 55 in good health. Some clones in this sample may be carry-over from other donors' samples.

The gene calls are TRBV29-1 and TRBJ2-7, with a weak D call TRBD2 (5 bases). This CDR3 has 13 amino acids. CDR1 and CDR2 from the germline V gene are SQVTM and ANQGSEA. Trimming left V 4 bases short and J 7 bases short, with 17 bases between. The CDR3 reads CSVAASLGGEQYF. The CDR3 DNA reads TGCAGCGTTGCGGCTAGCTTGGGTGGAGAGCAGTACTTC.

The V gene is TRBV11-3, the J gene TRBJ2-1, with 10 bases fitting TRBD2. Germline values: CDR1 SGHNT, CDR2 YENEEA. The CDR3 consists of 16 residues. The junction had 11 bases not matched to a gene; V was cut back by 5 bases and J by 7 bases. CDR3 sequence reads: CASSLADLAGGNEQFF. The DNA for the CDR3 is TGTGCCAGCAGCCTCGCCGATTTAGCGGGAGGAAATGAGCAGTTCTTC.

V is TRBV5-4 and J is TRBJ1-2; possible D gene TRBD1, 6 bases. Germline CDR1 is SGHNT and CDR2 is YYREEE (reference sequence). The V gene lost 3 bases and the J gene lost 2 bases, with 14 bases spanning the gap. The CDR3 runs to 15 residues. CDR3 protein: CASSSRQEPNYGYTF. In DNA form, the CDR3 reads TGTGCCAGCAGCTCCAGACAGGAGCCAAACTATGGCTACACCTTC.

This clone was detected only a few times. The CDR3 DNA sequence: TGCGCCAGCAGGCCCGGGACTGACGGGCCGGACACCGGGGAGCTGTTTTTT. It encodes CASRPGTDGPDTGELFF. The chain uses TRBV10-1 and TRBJ2-2; possible D gene TRBD2, 6 bases. CDR1 WNHNN and CDR2 SYGVQD come from the germline V gene (reference sequence). V gave up 6 bases and J gave up 3 bases, with 20 bases separating them. This CDR3 is built from 17 residues.

The gene calls are TRBV19 and TRBJ1-1, with D perhaps matching TRBD1 (5 bases). Germline V lookup: CDR1 LNHDA, CDR2 SQIVND (reference sequence). CDR3 length: 14 residues. Trimming shortened V by 3 bases and J by 2 bases, and 10 bases separated the two germline ends. This chain's CDR3 is CASSIRGPNTEAFF. In DNA, the CDR3 is TGTGCCAGTAGTATTAGGGGCCCCAACACTGAAGCTTTCTTT.

This clone was seen just once. The chain combines TRBV21-1 with TRBJ2-7; TRBD1 is the table's D call and was not checked against the DNA. TRBV21-1 is termed a pseudogene. The CDR3 covers 14 residues. The CDR3 spells CASSTGTGGAEQYF. The DNA for the CDR3 is TGTGCCAGCAGCACCGGGACAGGGGGCGCCGAGCAGTACTTC.

This chain connects TRBV29-1 to TRBJ2-1; D is unclear. Between the trimmed V and J ends, which lost 2 bases and 5 bases, there was a span of 10 bases. The CDR3 consists of 13 residues. In germline, CDR1 is SQVTM, CDR2 ANQGSEA. The CDR3: CSVENRIDNEQFF. Written as DNA, the CDR3 is TGCAGCGTTGAAAATAGGATTGACAATGAGCAGTTCTTC.

This clone was counted a few times. The rearrangement links TRBV1 to TRBJ1-5; no check of the table's D call, TRBD1, against the DNA was made. TRBV1 is tagged as a pseudogene. The CDR3 covers 15 residues. The CDR3 loop is CTSSLGQGPGQPQHF. CDR3 DNA sequence: TGCACCAGCAGCCTGGGACAGGGGCCAGGGCAGCCCCAGCATTTT.